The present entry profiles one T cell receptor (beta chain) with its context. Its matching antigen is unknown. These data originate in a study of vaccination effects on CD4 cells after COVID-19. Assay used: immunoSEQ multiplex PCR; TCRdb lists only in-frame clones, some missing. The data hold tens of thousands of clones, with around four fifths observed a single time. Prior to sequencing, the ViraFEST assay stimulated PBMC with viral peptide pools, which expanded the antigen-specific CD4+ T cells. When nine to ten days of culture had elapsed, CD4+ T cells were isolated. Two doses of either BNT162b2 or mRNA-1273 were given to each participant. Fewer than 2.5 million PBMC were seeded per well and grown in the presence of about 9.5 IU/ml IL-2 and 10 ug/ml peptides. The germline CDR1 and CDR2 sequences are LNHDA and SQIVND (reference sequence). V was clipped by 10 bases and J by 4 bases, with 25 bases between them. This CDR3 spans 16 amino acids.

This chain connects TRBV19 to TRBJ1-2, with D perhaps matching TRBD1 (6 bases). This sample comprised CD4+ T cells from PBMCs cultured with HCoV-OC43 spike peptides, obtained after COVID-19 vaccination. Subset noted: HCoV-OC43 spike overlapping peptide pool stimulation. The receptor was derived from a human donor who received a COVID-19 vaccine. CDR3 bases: TGTGCCACCTTTAAGACAGGCATGTCCTTAGGCTATGGCTACACCTTC. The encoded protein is CATFKTGMSLGYGYTF.